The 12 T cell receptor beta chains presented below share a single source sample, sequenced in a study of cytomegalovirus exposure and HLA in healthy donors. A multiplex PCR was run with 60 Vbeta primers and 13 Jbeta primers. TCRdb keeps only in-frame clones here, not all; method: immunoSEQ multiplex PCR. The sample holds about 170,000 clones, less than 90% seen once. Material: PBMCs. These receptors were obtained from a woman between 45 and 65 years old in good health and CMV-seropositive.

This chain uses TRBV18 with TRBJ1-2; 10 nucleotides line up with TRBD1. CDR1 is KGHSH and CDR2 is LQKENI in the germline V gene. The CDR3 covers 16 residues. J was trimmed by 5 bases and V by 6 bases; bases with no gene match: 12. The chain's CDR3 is CASSPTTGTGDYGYTF. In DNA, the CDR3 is TGTGCCAGCTCGCCTACAACCGGGACAGGGGATTATGGCTACACCTTC.

The CDR3 here is CASSEGRLAGAVETQYF. DNA for the CDR3: TGTGCCAGCAGTGAAGGTCGACTAGCGGGAGCTGTGGAGACCCAGTACTTC. V usage is TRBV6-1 and J usage is TRBJ2-5; the match to TRBD2 covers 12 bases. The junction had 8 bases not matched to a gene; V was cut back by 1 base and J by 5 bases. Germline loops: CDR1 MNHNS, CDR2 SASEGT. The CDR3 totals 17 residues.

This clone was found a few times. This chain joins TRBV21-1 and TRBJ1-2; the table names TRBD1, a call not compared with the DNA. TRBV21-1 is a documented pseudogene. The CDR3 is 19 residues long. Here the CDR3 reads CASGRPTNLLGAPWGGYTF. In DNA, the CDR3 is TGTGCCAGCGGACGGCCGACGAACCTGCTTGGGGCGCCTTGGGGTGGCTACACCTTC.

In nucleotides, the CDR3 is TGCGCCAGCAGCCCAGTTGTGAACACTGAAGCTTTCTTT. It codes for CASSPVVNTEAFF. This sequence joins TRBV5-1 and TRBJ1-1, with no clear D. CDR1 SGHRS and CDR2 YFSETQ come from the germline V gene. The CDR3 spans 13 residues. The V gene lost 4 bases and the J gene lost 0 bases, with 7 bases spanning the gap.

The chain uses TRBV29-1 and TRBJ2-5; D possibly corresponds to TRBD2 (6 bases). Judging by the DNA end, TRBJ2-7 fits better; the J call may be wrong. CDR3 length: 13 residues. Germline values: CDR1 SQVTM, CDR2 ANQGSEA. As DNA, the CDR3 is TGCAGCGTTGATTTTAGCGGCTCCTACGAGCAGTACTTC. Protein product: CSVDFSGSYEQYF.

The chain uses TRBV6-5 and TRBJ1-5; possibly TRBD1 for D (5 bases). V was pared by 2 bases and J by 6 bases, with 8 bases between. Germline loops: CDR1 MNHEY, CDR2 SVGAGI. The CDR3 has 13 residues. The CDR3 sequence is CASSYRRGQPQHF. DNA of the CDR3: TGTGCCAGCAGTTACAGGAGGGGTCAGCCCCAGCATTTT.

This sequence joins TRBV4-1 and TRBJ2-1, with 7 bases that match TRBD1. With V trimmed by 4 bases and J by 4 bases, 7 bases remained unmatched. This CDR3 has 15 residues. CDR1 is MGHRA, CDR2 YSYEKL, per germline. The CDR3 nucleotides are TGCGCCAGCAGCCTCGGACAGGTCTCTTACAATGAGCAGTTCTTC. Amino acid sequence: CASSLGQVSYNEQFF.

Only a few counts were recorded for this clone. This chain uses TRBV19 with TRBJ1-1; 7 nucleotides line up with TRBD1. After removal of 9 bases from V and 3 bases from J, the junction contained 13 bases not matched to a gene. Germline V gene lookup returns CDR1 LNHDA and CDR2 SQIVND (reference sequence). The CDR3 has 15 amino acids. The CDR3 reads CASMITGVVDTEAFF. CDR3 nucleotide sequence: TGTGCCAGCATGATAACAGGGGTAGTGGACACTGAAGCTTTCTTT.

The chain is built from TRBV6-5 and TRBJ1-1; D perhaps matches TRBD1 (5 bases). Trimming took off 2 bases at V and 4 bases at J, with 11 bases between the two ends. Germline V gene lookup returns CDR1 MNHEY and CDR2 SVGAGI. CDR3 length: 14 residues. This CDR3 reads CASSYPAGGTEAFF. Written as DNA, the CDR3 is TGTGCCAGCAGTTACCCCGCGGGGGGCACTGAAGCTTTCTTT.

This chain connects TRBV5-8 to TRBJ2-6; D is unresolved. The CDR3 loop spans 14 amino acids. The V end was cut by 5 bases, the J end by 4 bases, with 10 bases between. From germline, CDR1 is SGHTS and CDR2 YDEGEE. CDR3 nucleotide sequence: TGTGCCAGCAGTTTTGACATCGGGGCCAACGTCCTGACTTTC. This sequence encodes CASSFDIGANVLTF.

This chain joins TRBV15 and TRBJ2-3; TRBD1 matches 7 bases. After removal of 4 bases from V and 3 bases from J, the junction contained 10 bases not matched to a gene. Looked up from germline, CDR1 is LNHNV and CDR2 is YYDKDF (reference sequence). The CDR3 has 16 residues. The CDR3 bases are TGTGCCACCAGCATTTACCCGAGGGGGCGGACAGATACGCAGTATTTT. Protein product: CATSIYPRGRTDTQYF.

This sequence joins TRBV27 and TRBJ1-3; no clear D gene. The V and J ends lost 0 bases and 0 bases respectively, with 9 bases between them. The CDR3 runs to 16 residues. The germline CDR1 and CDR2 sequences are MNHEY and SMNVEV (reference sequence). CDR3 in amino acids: CASSLSGGTSGNTIYF. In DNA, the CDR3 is TGTGCCAGCAGTTTATCAGGCGGAACCTCTGGAAACACCATATATTTT.